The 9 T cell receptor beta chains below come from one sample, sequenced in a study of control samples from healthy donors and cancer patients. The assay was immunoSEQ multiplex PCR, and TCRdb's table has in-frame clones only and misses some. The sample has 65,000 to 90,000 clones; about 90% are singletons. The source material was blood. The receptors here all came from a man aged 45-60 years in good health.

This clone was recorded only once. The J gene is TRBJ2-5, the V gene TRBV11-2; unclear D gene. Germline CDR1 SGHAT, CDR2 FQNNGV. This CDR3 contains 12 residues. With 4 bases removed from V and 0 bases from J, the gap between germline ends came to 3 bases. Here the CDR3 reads CASSSYQETQYF. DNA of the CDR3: TGTGCCAGCAGCTCGTACCAAGAGACCCAGTACTTC.

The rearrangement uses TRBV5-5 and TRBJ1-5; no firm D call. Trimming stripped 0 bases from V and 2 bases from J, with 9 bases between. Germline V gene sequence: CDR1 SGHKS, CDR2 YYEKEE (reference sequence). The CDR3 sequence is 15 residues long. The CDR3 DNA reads TGTGCCAGCAGCTTGGCTGGGATGGGCAATCAGCCCCAGCATTTT. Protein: CASSLAGMGNQPQHF. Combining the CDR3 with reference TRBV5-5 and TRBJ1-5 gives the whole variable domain DAGVTQSPTHLIKTRGQQVTLRCSPISGHKSVSWYQQVLGQGPQFIFQYYEKEERGRGNFPDRFSARQFPNYSSELNVNALLLGDSALYLCASSLAGMGNQPQHFGDGTRLSIL.

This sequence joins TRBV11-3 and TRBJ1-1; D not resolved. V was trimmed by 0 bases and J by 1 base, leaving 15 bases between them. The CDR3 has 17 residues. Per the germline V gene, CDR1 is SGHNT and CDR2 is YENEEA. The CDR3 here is CASSLDLIGSRNTEAFF. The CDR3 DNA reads TGTGCCAGCAGCTTAGATCTGATCGGCAGTAGGAACACTGAAGCTTTCTTT.

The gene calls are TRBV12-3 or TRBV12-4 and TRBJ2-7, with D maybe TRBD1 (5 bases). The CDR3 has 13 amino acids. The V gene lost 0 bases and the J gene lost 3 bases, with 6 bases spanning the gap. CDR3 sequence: CASSLAGVYEQYF. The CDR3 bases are TGTGCCAGCAGTTTAGCAGGGGTCTACGAGCAGTACTTC.

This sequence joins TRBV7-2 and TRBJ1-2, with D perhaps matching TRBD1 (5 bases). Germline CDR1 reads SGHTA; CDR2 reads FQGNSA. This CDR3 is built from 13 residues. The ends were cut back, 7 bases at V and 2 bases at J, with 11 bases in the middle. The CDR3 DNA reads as TGTGCCAGCACCCTTCGGGACAACTATGGCTACACCTTC. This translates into CASTLRDNYGYTF.

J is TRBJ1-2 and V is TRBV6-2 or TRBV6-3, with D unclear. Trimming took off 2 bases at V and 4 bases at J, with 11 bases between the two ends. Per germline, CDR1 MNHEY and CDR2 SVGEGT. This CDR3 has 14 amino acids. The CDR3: CASSYEGIFYGYTF. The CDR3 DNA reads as TGTGCCAGCAGTTACGAGGGCATTTTCTATGGCTACACCTTC.

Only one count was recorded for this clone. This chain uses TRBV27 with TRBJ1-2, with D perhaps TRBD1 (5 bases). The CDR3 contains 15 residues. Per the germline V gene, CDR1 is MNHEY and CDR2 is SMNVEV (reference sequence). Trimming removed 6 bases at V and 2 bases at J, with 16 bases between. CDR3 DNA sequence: TGTGCCAGCAGGTCGGGGGGACGGTGGAACTATGGCTACACCTTC. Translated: CASRSGGRWNYGYTF.

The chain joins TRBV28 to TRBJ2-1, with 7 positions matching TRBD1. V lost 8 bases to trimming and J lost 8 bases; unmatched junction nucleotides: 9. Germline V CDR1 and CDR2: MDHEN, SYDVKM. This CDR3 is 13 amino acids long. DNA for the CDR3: TGTGCCAGCCGGACAGCCCAGGGGGATGAGCAGTTCTTC. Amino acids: CASRTAQGDEQFF.

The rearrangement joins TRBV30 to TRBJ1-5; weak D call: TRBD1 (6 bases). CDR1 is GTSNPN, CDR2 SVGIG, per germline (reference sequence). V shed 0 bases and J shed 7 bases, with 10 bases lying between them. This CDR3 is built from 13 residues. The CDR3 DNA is TGTGCCTGGAGTGTAGGAGGGGGACAGCCCCAGCATTTT. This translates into CAWSVGGGQPQHF.